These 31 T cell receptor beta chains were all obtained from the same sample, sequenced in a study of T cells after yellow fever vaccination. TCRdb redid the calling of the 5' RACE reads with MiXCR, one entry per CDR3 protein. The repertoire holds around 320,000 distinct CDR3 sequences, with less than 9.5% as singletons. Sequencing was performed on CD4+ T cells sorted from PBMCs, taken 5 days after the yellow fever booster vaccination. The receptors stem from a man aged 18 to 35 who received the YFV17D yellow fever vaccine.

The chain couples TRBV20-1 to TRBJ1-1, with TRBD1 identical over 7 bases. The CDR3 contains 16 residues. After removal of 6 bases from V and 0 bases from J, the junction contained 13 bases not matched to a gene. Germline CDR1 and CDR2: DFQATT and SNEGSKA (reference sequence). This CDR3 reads CSAPPSTGLMNTEAFF. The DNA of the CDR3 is TGCAGTGCCCCACCCTCGACAGGGCTCATGAACACTGAAGCTTTCTTT.

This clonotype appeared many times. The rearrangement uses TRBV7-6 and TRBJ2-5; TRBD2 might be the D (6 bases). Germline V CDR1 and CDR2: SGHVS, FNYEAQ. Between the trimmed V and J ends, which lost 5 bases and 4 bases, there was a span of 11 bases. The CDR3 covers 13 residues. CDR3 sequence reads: CASSEGGRETQYF. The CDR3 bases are TGTGCCAGCAGCGAAGGAGGGCGAGAGACCCAGTACTTC.

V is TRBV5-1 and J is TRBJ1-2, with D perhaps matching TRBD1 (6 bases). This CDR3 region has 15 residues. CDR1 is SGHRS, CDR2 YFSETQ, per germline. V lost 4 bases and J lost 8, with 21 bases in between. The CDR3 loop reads CASSEKQGSLGGYTF. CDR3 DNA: TGCGCCAGCAGCGAAAAACAGGGTTCCCTGGGAGGCTACACCTTC.

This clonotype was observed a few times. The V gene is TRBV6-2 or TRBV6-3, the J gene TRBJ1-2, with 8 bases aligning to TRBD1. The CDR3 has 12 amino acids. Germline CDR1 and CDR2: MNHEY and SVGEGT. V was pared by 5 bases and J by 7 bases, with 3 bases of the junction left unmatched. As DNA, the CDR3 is TGTGCCAGCAGTGACAGGGGTGGTGGCTACACCTTC. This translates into CASSDRGGGYTF.

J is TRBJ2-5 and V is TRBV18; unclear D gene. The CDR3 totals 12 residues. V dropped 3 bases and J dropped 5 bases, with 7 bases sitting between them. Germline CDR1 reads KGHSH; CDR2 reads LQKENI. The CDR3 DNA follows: TGTGCCAGCTCACCCGGTATGGAGACCCAGTACTTC. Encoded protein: CASSPGMETQYF. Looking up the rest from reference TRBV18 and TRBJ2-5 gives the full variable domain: NAGVMQNPRHLVRRRGQEARLRCSPMKGHSHVYWYRQLPEEGLKFMVYLQKENIIDESGMPKERFSAEFPKEGPSILRIQQVVRGDSAAYFCASSPGMETQYFGPGTRLLVL.

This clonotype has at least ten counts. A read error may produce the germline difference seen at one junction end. This chain's CDR3 is CASSLGGGAGETQYF. CDR3 nucleotides: TGTGCCAGCTCCCTAGGCGGGGGGGCGGGGGAGACCCAGTACTTC. The chain has TRBV5-1 and TRBJ2-5, with TRBD2 matching over 9 bases. Germline V gene lookup returns CDR1 SGHRS and CDR2 YFSETQ. There are 15 residues in the CDR3.

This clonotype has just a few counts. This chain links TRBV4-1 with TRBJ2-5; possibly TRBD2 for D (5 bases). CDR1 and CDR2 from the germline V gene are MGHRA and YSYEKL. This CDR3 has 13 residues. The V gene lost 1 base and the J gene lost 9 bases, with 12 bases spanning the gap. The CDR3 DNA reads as TGCGCCAGCAGCCAAGTCCCCTCGGAGGCCCAGTACTTC. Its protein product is CASSQVPSEAQYF.

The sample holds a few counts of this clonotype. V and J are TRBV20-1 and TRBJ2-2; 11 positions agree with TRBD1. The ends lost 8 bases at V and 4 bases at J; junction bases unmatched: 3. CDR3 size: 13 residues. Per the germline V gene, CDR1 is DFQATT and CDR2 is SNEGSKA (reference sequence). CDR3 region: CSCGTGGTGELFF. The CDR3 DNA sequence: TGCAGTTGTGGGACAGGGGGCACCGGGGAGCTGTTTTTT.

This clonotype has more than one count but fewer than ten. CDR3 sequence reads: CASSRGTSGNTGELFF. The CDR3 nucleotides read TGTGCCAGCAGCCGCGGGACTAGCGGTAACACCGGGGAGCTGTTTTTT. The rearrangement links TRBV7-3 to TRBJ2-2, with 11 bases matching TRBD2. V trimming: 5 bases; J trimming: 2 bases; junction bases outside the gene matches: 4. Per germline, CDR1 SGHTA and CDR2 FQGTGA. The CDR3 consists of 16 residues. Using reference TRBV7-3 and TRBJ2-2 for the parts outside the CDR3, the full variable domain is GAGVSQTPSNKVTEKGKYVELRCDPISGHTALYWYRQSLGQGPEFLIYFQGTGAADDSGLPNDRFFAVRPEGSVSTLKIQRTERGDSAVYLCASSRGTSGNTGELFFGEGSRLTVL.

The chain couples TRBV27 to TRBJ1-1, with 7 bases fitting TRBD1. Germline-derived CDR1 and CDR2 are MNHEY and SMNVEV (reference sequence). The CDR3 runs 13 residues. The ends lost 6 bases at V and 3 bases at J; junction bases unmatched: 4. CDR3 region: CASRNRGDTEAFF. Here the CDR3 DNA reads TGTGCCAGCAGGAACAGGGGCGACACTGAAGCTTTCTTT.

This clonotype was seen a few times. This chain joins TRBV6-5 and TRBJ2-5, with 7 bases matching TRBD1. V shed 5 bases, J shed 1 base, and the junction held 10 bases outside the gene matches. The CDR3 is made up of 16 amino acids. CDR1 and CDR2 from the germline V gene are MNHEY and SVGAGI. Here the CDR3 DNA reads TGTGCCAGCAGTCTTGCTCAGGGGGACCTCCAAGAGACCCAGTACTTC. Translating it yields CASSLAQGDLQETQYF.

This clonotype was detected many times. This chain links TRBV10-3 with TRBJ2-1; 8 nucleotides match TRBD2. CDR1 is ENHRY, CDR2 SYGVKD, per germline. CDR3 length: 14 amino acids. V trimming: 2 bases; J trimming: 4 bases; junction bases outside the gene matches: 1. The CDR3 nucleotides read TGTGCCATCAGTGAGCGGGGGGGTTACAATGAGCAGTTCTTC. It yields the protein CAISERGGYNEQFF.

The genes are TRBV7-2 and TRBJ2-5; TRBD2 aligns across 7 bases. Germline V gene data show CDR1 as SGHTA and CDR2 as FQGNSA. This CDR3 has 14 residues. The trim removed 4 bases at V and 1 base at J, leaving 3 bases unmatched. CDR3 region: CASSSPGGQETQYF. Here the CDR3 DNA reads TGTGCCAGCAGCTCACCGGGGGGCCAAGAGACCCAGTACTTC.

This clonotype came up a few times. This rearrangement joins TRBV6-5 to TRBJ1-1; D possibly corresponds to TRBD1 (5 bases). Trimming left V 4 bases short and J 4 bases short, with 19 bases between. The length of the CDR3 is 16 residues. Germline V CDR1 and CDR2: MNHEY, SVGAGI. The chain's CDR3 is CASSSETNPGATEAFF. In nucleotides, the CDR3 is TGTGCCAGCAGTTCGGAGACAAACCCCGGGGCCACTGAAGCTTTCTTT.

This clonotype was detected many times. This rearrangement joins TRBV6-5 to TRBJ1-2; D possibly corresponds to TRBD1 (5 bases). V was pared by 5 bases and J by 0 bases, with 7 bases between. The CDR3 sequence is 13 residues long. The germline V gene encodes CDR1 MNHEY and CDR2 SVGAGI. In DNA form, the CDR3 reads TGTGCCAGCAGTGGGACCTCTAACTATGGCTACACCTTC. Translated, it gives CASSGTSNYGYTF.

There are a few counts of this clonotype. The CDR3 loop reads CAIRADSRDTGELFF. As DNA, the CDR3 is TGTGCCATCAGAGCGGACAGCCGGGACACCGGGGAGCTGTTTTTT. This rearrangement joins TRBV10-3 to TRBJ2-2, with D possibly TRBD1 on 6 matching bases. The CDR3 consists of 15 residues. V was trimmed by 6 bases and J by 3 bases, leaving 14 bases between them. In germline, CDR1 is ENHRY, CDR2 SYGVKD.

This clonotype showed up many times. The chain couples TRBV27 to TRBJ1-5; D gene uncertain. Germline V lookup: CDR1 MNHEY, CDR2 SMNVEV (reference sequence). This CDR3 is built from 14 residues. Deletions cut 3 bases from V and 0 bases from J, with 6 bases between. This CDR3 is CASSFMDSNQPQHF. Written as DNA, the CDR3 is TGTGCCAGCAGTTTTATGGATAGCAATCAGCCCCAGCATTTT.

CDR3 in amino acids: CASSVRDRDSYEQYF. The CDR3 DNA reads as TGTGCCAGCAGCGTACGGGACAGGGACTCCTACGAGCAGTACTTC. This chain joins TRBV9 and TRBJ2-7; 9 nucleotides line up with TRBD1. V shed 1 base and J 0 bases; nucleotides not matched to a gene: 2. Germline V gene lookup returns CDR1 SGDLS and CDR2 YYNGEE. This CDR3 is built from 15 residues. The variable domain in full, with the rest retrieved from reference TRBV9 and TRBJ2-7, is DSGVTQTPKHLITATGQRVTLRCSPRSGDLSVYWYQQSLDQGLQFLIQYYNGEERAKGNILERFSAQQFPDLHSELNLSSLELGDSALYFCASSVRDRDSYEQYFGPGTRLTVT.

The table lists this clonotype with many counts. CDR3 nucleotides: TGTGCCAGCAGCTTAAATCTAGAGACCCAGTACTTC. Translated, it gives CASSLNLETQYF. The V call is TRBV7-9, the J call TRBJ2-5; D is ambiguous. Trimming removed 2 bases from V and 4 bases from J, with 5 bases in between. Germline-derived CDR1 and CDR2 are SEHNR and FQNEAQ (reference sequence). The CDR3 spans 12 residues. The full variable domain, rest sourced from reference TRBV7-9 and TRBJ2-5, is DTGVSQNPRHKITKRGQNVTFRCDPISEHNRLYWYRQTLGQGPEFLTYFQNEAQLEKSRLLSDRFSAERPKGSFSTLEIQRTEQGDSAMYLCASSLNLETQYFGPGTRLLVL.

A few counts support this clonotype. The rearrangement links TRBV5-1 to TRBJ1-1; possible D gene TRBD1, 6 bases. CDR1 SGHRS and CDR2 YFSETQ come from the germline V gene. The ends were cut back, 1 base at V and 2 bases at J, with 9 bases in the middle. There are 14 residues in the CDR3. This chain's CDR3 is CASSLTGFNTEAFF. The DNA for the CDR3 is TGCGCCAGCAGCTTGACAGGGTTCAACACTGAAGCTTTCTTT. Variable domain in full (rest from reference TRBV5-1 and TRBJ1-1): KAGVTQTPRYLIKTRGQQVTLSCSPISGHRSVSWYQQTPGQGLQFLFEYFSETQRNKGNFPGRFSGRQFSNSRSEMNVSTLELGDSALYLCASSLTGFNTEAFFGQGTRLTVV.

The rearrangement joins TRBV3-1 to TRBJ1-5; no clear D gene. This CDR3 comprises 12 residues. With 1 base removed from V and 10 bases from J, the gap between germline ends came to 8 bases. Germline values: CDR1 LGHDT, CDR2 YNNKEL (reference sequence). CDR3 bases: TGTGCCAGCAGCCAAGGAGCGGACCCCCAGCATTTT. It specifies CASSQGADPQHF. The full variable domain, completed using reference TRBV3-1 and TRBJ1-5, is DTAVSQTPKYLVTQMGNDKSIKCEQNLGHDTMYWYKQDSKKFLKIMFSYNNKELIINETVPNRFSPKSPDKAHLNLHINSLELGDSAVYFCASSQGADPQHFGDGTRLSIL.

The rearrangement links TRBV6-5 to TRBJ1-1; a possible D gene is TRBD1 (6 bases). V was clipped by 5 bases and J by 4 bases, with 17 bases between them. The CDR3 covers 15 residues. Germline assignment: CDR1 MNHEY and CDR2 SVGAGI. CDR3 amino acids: CASSSRSTGGTEAFF. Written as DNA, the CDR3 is TGTGCCAGCAGTAGCCGGTCGACAGGCGGCACTGAAGCTTTCTTT.

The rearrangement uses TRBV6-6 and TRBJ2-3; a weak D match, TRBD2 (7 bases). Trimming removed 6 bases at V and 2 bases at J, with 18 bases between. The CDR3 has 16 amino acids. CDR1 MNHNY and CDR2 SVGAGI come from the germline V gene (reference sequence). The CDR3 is CASRSTGGPDTDTQYF. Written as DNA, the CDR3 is TGTGCCAGCAGGTCGACCGGGGGGCCTGACACAGATACGCAGTATTTT.

In DNA, the CDR3 is TGTGCCAGCACCCCACCGGGACAGGGGGCAACTAATGAAAAACTGTTTTTT. It specifies CASTPPGQGATNEKLFF. The chain has TRBV6-2 or TRBV6-3 and TRBJ1-4; 11 bases fit TRBD1. There are 17 residues in the CDR3. CDR1 and CDR2 (germline): MNHEY, SVGEGT. Trimming removed 7 bases from V and 0 bases from J; junction bases left unmatched: 7.

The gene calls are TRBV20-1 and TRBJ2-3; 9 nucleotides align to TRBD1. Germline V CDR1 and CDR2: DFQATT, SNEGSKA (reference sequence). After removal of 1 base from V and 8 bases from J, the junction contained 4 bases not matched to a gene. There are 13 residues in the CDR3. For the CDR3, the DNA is TGCAGTGCTAGAGTACAGGGGGCGGGTACGCAGTATTTT. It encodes CSARVQGAGTQYF.

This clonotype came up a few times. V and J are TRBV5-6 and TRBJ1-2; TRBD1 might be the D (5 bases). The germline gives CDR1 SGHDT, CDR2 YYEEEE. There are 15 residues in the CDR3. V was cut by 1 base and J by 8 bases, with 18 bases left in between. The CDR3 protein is CASSLYGAGLGGYTF. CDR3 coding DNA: TGTGCCAGCAGCTTGTATGGGGCGGGTCTTGGAGGCTACACCTTC.

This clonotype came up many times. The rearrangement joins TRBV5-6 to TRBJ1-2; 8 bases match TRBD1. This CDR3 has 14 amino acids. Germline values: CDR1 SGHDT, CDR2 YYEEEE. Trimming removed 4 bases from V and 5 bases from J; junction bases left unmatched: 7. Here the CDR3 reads CASSLPGQVYGYTF. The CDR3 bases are TGTGCCAGCAGCCTCCCGGGACAGGTATATGGCTACACCTTC. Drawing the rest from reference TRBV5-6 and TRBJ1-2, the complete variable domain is DAGVTQSPTHLIKTRGQQVTLRCSPKSGHDTVSWYQQALGQGPQFIFQYYEEEERQRGNFPDRFSGHQFPNYSSELNVNALLLGDSALYLCASSLPGQVYGYTFGSGTRLTVV.

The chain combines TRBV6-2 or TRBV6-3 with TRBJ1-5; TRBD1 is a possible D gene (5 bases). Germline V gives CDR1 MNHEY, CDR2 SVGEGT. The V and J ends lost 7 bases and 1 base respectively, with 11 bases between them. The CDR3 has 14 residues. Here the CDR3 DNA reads TGTGCCAGCACCTACGGGGGAAGCAATCAGCCCCAGCATTTT. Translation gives CASTYGGSNQPQHF.

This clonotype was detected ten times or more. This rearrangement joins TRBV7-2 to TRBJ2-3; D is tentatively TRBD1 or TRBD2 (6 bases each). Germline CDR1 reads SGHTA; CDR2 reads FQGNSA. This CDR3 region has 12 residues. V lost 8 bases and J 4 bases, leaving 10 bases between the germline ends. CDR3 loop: CASEGGSDTQYF. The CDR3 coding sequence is TGTGCCAGCGAGGGGGGTTCAGATACGCAGTATTTT.

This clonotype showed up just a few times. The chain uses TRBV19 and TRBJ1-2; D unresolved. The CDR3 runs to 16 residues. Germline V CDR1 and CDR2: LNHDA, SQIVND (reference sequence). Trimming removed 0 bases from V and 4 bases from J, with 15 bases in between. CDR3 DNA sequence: TGTGCCAGTAGTATAGATCACGCCCGCAGGCTCTATGGCTACACCTTC. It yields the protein CASSIDHARRLYGYTF.

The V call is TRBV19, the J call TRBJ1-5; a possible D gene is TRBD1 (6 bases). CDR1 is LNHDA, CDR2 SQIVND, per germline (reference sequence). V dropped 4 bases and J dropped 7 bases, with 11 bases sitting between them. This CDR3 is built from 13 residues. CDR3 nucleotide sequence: TGTGCCAGTAGTACTCGGACAGACCAGCCCCAGCATTTT. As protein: CASSTRTDQPQHF.